These 2 T cell receptor beta chains came from one sample sequenced in a study of cytomegalovirus exposure and HLA in healthy donors. PCR employed 60 Vbeta and 13 Jbeta primers. TCRdb's copy holds only in-frame clones and misses some; the assay was immunoSEQ multiplex PCR. Counted here are under 95,000 clones, roughly 72% occurring once; the ten biggest clones make up roughly 5.4%. Sequenced input: PBMCs. These receptors originate from a man younger than 40 in good health and CMV-seropositive.

V is TRBV20-1 and J is TRBJ1-2; a possible D gene is TRBD1 (6 bases). Trimming pared 6 bases from V and 4 bases from J, leaving 9 bases between. From germline, CDR1 is DFQATT and CDR2 SNEGSKA (reference sequence). The CDR3 loop spans 11 amino acids. The CDR3 loop reads CSARTVYGYTF. CDR3 nucleotide sequence: TGCAGTGCCAGGACAGTCTATGGCTACACCTTC.

The chain has TRBV9 and TRBJ2-1; 9 positions match TRBD1. V gave up 6 bases and J gave up 3 bases; unmatched junction bases: 4. CDR1 and CDR2 from the germline V gene are SGDLS and YYNGEE. The CDR3 covers 14 residues. The CDR3 nucleotides are TGTGCCAGCAATCGACAGGGGGACTACAATGAGCAGTTCTTC. Its protein product is CASNRQGDYNEQFF.